The 22 T cell receptor beta chains presented below share a single source sample, sequenced in a study of T cell responses to AZD1222 COVID-19 vaccine. Sequenced by immunoSEQ multiplex PCR; TCRdb stores in-frame clones only, minus some. The data show roughly 140,000 clones, 85% to 90% seen once. The sequencing here drew on peripheral blood, taken 28 days after the second AZD1222 dose. These receptors came from an adult who received the AZD1222 COVID-19 vaccine.

The rearrangement links TRBV10-3 to TRBJ1-1; D remains unclear. CDR3 length: 13 residues. CDR1 ENHRY and CDR2 SYGVKD come from the germline V gene. Trimming pared 0 bases from V and 8 bases from J, leaving 10 bases between. CDR3 in amino acids: CAISESQLLEAFF. The CDR3, as DNA: TGTGCCATCAGTGAGTCGCAACTTCTAGAAGCTTTCTTT.

V and J are TRBV27 and TRBJ2-3; D possibly corresponds to TRBD1 (5 bases). With 4 bases removed from V and 5 bases from J, the gap between germline ends came to 10 bases. The CDR3 is 13 amino acids. In germline, CDR1 is MNHEY, CDR2 SMNVEV (reference sequence). DNA for the CDR3: TGTGCCAGCAGTTCCAGGGCGGTAGATACGCAGTATTTT. It translates to CASSSRAVDTQYF.

This chain connects TRBV7-9 to TRBJ1-1, with 9 bases fitting TRBD1. J was trimmed by 2 bases and V by 7 bases; bases with no gene match: 5. This CDR3 is built from 14 residues. Germline CDR1 is SEHNR and CDR2 is FQNEAQ (reference sequence). Here the CDR3 DNA reads TGTGCCAGCAACCGGGACAGGGTTAACACTGAAGCTTTCTTT. Protein product: CASNRDRVNTEAFF.

The count of this clone is one. This chain joins TRBV29-1 and TRBJ1-1, with no clear D. Per germline, CDR1 SQVTM and CDR2 ANQGSEA. Trimming removed 8 bases at V and 4 bases at J, with 11 bases between. The CDR3 has 11 residues. CDR3 in amino acids: CSSKTATEAFF. The DNA of the CDR3 is TGCAGCTCCAAAACGGCCACTGAAGCTTTCTTT.

This rearrangement joins TRBV2 to TRBJ2-7, with a weak D call TRBD2 (7 bases). The germline V gene has CDR1 SNHLY and CDR2 FYNNEI. The CDR3 consists of 13 residues. The V end lost 8 bases, the J end lost 4 bases, and 15 bases lay between the germline ends. CDR3 DNA: TGTGCCAGCCGAGGGGGGGAAGATTACGAGCAGTACGTC. It specifies CASRGGEDYEQYV.

The chain is built from TRBV6-5 and TRBJ1-5; no reliable D call. V lost 2 bases and J 9 bases, leaving 17 bases between the germline ends. The CDR3 covers 15 residues. CDR1 MNHEY and CDR2 SVGAGI come from the germline V gene. Here the CDR3 DNA reads TGTGCCAGCAGTTACACCGGACGGTCCGGGATGCCCCAGCATTTT. It yields the protein CASSYTGRSGMPQHF.

The CDR3 nucleotides read TGTGCCAGCACCGAGCGGAATTTATTCATGAACACTGAAGCTTTCTTT. Its protein is CASTERNLFMNTEAFF. The chain couples TRBV2 to TRBJ1-1; no firm D call. V shed 7 bases and J shed 0 bases, with 18 bases lying between them. Germline CDR1 and CDR2: SNHLY and FYNNEI. The CDR3 loop spans 16 amino acids.

The rearrangement joins TRBV27 to TRBJ1-5, with TRBD1 as a possible D gene (5 bases). The germline V and J ends were trimmed by 4 bases and 6 bases, with 16 bases remaining between them. Germline V gene data show CDR1 as MNHEY and CDR2 as SMNVEV (reference sequence). The CDR3 spans 15 residues. This CDR3 is CASSSHQGTGQPQHF. The CDR3 nucleotides are TGTGCCAGCAGTTCGCATCAGGGTACGGGTCAGCCCCAGCATTTT.

The sample holds a few counts of this clone. This chain links TRBV7-3 with TRBJ1-3; D gene ambiguous. Deletions cut 0 bases from V and 4 bases from J, with 4 bases between. The CDR3 is 13 amino acids. Germline V gene data show CDR1 as SGHTA and CDR2 as FQGTGA. CDR3 amino acids: CASSLTTGNTIYF. The CDR3 DNA reads as TGTGCCAGCAGCTTAACGACAGGAAACACCATATATTTT.

The J gene is TRBJ1-2, the V gene TRBV30; 7 bases align to TRBD1. Germline V gene sequence: CDR1 GTSNPN, CDR2 SVGIG (reference sequence). The CDR3 is 13 residues long. J was trimmed by 6 bases and V by 3 bases; bases with no gene match: 7. This chain's CDR3 is CAWRGQARDGYTF. CDR3 DNA sequence: TGTGCCTGGAGAGGACAGGCACGGGATGGCTACACCTTC. Full variable domain (rest looked up from reference TRBV30 and TRBJ1-2): SQTIHQWPATLVQPVGSPLSLECTVEGTSNPNLYWYRQAAGRGLQLLFYSVGIGQISSEVPQNLSASRPQDRQFILSSKKLLLSDSGFYLCAWRGQARDGYTFGSGTRLTVV.

The chain is built from TRBV14 and TRBJ1-2; D not resolved. V lost 3 bases, J lost 1 base, and 6 bases lay in between. CDR3 size: 13 residues. The germline V gene has CDR1 SGHDN and CDR2 FVKESK. The CDR3 here is CASSHGDNYGYTF. CDR3 DNA sequence: TGTGCCAGCAGCCATGGGGATAACTATGGCTACACCTTC.

The sample holds a few counts of this clone. The rearrangement joins TRBV7-2 to TRBJ1-5, with D hard to call. With 4 bases removed from V and 3 bases from J, the gap between germline ends came to 7 bases. This CDR3 has 13 residues. Germline V CDR1 and CDR2: SGHTA, FQGNSA. This chain's CDR3 is CASSSRANQPQHF. CDR3 DNA sequence: TGTGCCAGCAGCTCAAGGGCCAATCAGCCCCAGCATTTT.

This chain connects TRBV7-6 to TRBJ2-2; TRBD2 might be the D (5 bases). Germline V gives CDR1 SGHVS, CDR2 FNYEAQ. V gave up 1 base and J gave up 8 bases, with 17 bases separating them. The CDR3 is made up of 16 amino acids. The CDR3 region has the DNA TGTGCCAGCAGCTTAGTTCGGGGTGGAGCGTTAGGGGAGCTGTTTTTT. Its protein is CASSLVRGGALGELFF.

The V and J genes are TRBV7-8 and TRBJ2-2; D may correspond to TRBD1 or TRBD2 (5 bases each). Looked up from germline, CDR1 is SGHVS and CDR2 is FQNEAQ. V was clipped by 1 base and J by 6 bases, with 12 bases between them. This CDR3 has 15 residues. The CDR3 coding sequence is TGTGCCAGCAGCTTAGAGAGAGTGGGGGCCGGGGAGCTGTTTTTT. Amino acid sequence: CASSLERVGAGELFF.

V gene TRBV18 combines with J gene TRBJ1-1; D uncertain. The ends were cut back, 1 base at V and 4 bases at J, with 19 bases in the middle. Per the germline V gene, CDR1 is KGHSH and CDR2 is LQKENI. This CDR3 has 17 residues. CDR3 DNA sequence: TGTGCCAGCTCACCACGGGCGCGAGCGAAGGGCGCCACTGAAGCTTTCTTT. Protein product: CASSPRARAKGATEAFF.

This chain uses TRBV6-5 with TRBJ1-4; D not resolved. Germline values: CDR1 MNHEY, CDR2 SVGAGI. This CDR3 is built from 15 residues. V dropped 5 bases and J dropped 4 bases, with 14 bases sitting between them. The CDR3 DNA reads TGTGCCAGCAGTCAAAACGGACTCAGTAATGAAAAACTGTTTTTT. This codes for CASSQNGLSNEKLFF.

The chain recombines TRBV19 with TRBJ1-4; the D gene is possibly TRBD1 (6 bases). The CDR3 contains 17 residues. Trimming shortened V by 8 bases and J by 1 base, and 20 bases separated the two germline ends. Germline-derived CDR1 and CDR2 are LNHDA and SQIVND (reference sequence). The CDR3 DNA reads TGTGCCAGTGGGCGCAGGGGAAAGGGCCGAACTAATGAAAAACTGTTTTTT. This sequence encodes CASGRRGKGRTNEKLFF.

The chain combines TRBV19 with TRBJ1-2; a possible D gene is TRBD1 (6 bases). The CDR3 is 17 residues long. V was cut by 3 bases and J by 5 bases, with 22 bases left in between. CDR1 and CDR2 from the germline V gene are LNHDA and SQIVND (reference sequence). The CDR3 reads CASSMGAATTTLYGYTF. The DNA for the CDR3 is TGTGCCAGTAGTATGGGGGCCGCAACTACCACTTTATATGGCTACACCTTC.

V usage is TRBV7-2 and J usage is TRBJ1-1, with a tentative D call TRBD1 (5 bases). This CDR3 contains 14 residues. V was trimmed by 2 bases and J by 7 bases, leaving 14 bases between them. Germline V CDR1 and CDR2: SGHTA, FQGNSA. CDR3 residues: CASSLSRAGNEAFF. For the CDR3, the DNA is TGTGCCAGCAGCTTATCCAGGGCTGGGAATGAAGCTTTCTTT.

The chain has TRBV28 and TRBJ1-1; TRBD1 matches at 8 bases. V trimming: 2 bases; J trimming: 5 bases; junction bases outside the gene matches: 10. Germline-derived CDR1 and CDR2 are MDHEN and SYDVKM. The CDR3 extends over 16 amino acids. The CDR3 spells CASSLSGTGGGTEAFF. In DNA form, the CDR3 reads TGTGCCAGCAGTTTAAGCGGGACAGGTGGGGGGACTGAAGCTTTCTTT.

The V call is TRBV19, the J call TRBJ1-1; possible D gene TRBD1, 6 bases. With 5 bases removed from V and 5 bases from J, the gap between germline ends came to 15 bases. Per germline, CDR1 LNHDA and CDR2 SQIVND (reference sequence). CDR3 length equals 14 residues. CDR3 sequence: CASSPQGGGTEAFF. Here the CDR3 DNA reads TGTGCCAGTAGTCCGCAGGGAGGGGGAACTGAAGCTTTCTTT.

This clone showed up just once. The chain recombines TRBV30 with TRBJ2-2, with a tentative D call TRBD2 (5 bases). Deletions cut 3 bases from V and 2 bases from J, with 16 bases between. The CDR3 sequence is 16 residues long. From germline, CDR1 is GTSNPN and CDR2 SVGIG (reference sequence). The CDR3 loop reads CAWSRAAGFNTGELFF. The CDR3 coding sequence is TGTGCCTGGAGCCGGGCCGCGGGCTTTAACACCGGGGAGCTGTTTTTT. Looking up the rest from reference TRBV30 and TRBJ2-2 gives the full variable domain: SQTIHQWPATLVQPVGSPLSLECTVEGTSNPNLYWYRQAAGRGLQLLFYSVGIGQISSEVPQNLSASRPQDRQFILSSKKLLLSDSGFYLCAWSRAAGFNTGELFFGEGSRLTVL.